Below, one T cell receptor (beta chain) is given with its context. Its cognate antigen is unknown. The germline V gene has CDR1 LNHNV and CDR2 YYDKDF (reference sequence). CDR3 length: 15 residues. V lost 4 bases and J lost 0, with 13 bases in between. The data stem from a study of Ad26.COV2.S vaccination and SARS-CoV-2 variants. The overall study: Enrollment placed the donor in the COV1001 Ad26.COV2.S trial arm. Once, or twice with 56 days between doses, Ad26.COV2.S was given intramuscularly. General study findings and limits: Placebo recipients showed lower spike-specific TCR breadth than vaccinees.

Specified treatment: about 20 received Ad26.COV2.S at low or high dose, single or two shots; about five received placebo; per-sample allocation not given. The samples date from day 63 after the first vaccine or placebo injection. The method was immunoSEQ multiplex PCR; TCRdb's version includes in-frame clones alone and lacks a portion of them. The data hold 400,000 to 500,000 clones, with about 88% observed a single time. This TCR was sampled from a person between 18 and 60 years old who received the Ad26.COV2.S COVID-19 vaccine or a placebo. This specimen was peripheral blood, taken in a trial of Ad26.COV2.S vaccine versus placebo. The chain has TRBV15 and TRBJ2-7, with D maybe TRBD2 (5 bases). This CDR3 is CATSNRTGTSYEQYV. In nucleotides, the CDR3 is TGTGCCACCAGCAACCGGACTGGCACCTCCTACGAGCAGTACGTC.